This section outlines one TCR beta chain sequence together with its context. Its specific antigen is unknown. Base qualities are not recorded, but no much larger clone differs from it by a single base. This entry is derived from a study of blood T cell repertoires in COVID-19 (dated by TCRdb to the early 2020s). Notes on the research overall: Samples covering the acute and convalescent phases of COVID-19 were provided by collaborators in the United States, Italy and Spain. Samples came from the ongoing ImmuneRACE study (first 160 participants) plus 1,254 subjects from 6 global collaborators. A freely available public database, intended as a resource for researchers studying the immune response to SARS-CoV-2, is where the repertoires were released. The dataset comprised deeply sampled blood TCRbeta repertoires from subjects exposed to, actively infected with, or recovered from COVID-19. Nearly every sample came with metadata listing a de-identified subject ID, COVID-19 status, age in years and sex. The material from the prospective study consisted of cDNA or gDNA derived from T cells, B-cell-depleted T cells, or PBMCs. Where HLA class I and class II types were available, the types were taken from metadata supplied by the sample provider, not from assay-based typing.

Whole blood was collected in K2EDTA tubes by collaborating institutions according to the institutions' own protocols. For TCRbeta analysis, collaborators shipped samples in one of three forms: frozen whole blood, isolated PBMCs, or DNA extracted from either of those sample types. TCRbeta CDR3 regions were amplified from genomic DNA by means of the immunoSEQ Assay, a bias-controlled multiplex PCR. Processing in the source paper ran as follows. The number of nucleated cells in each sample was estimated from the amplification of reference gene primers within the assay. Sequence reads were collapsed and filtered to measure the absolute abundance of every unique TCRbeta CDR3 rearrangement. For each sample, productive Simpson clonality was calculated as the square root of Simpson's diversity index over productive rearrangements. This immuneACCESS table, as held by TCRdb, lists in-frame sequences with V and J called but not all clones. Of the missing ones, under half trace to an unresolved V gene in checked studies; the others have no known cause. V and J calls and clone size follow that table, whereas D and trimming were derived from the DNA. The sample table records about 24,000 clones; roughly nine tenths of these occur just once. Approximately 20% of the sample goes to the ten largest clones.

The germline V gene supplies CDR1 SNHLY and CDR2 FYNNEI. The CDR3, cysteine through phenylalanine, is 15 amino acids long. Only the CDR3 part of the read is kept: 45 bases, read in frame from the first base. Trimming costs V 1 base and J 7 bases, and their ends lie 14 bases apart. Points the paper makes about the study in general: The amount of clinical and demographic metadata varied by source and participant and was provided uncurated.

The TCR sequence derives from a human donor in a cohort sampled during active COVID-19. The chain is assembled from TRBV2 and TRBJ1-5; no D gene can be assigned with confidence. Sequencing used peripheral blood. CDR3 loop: CASSEDAGIGQPQHF. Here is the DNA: TGTGCCAGCAGTGAAGATGCGGGGATAGGGCAGCCCCAGCATTTT.